A selection of T cell receptor beta chains follows, all from one sample in a study of shared clonotypes between healthy human individuals. Sequenced by immunoSEQ multiplex PCR; TCRdb stores in-frame clones only, minus some. There are approximately 1,000,000 clones in the sample; around 78% occur only once, and 0.52% lies in the top ten. The sequenced sample consisted of memory CD4+ T cells from PBMCs. These receptors came from a man between 18 and 29 years old in good health. Some clones in this sample may be carry-over from other donors' samples. Both conserved end residues are part of each CDR3. Fields, in order: clone size, D gene, J gene, V gene, CDR3 protein, CDR3 DNA. A D gene is named only where the DNA matches it firmly. A row's size may be missing; if present it is once, few, many or a size class.

NA NA TRBJ2-2 TRBV12-1 CASSLMGLHANTGELFF TGTGCCAGCAGCTTGATGGGACTCCACGCGAACACCGGGGAGCTGTTTTTT
NA TRBD2 TRBJ2-7 TRBV27 CASSPLLAAYEQYF TGTGCCAGCAGTCCTCTACTAGCGGCCTACGAGCAGTACTTC
NA NA TRBJ2-7 TRBV9 CASSRQAPSYEQYF TGTGCCAGCAGCCGCCAGGCCCCATCCTACGAGCAGTACTTC
few TRBD2 TRBJ2-5 TRBV5-1 CASSSIAGGRETQYF TGCGCCAGCAGCTCCATAGCGGGAGGGAGGGAGACCCAGTACTTC
NA NA TRBJ2-7 TRBV6-6 CASSLQPGEGEQYF TGTGCCAGCAGCTTACAGCCAGGGGAAGGGGAGCAGTACTTC
NA NA TRBJ2-3 TRBV30 CALEGKGSDTQYF TGTGCCCTGGAGGGGAAGGGTTCAGATACGCAGTATTTT
NA NA TRBJ2-3 TRBV9 CASSPPWGGTDTQYF TGTGCCAGCAGCCCACCCTGGGGGGGCACAGATACGCAGTATTTT
once TRBD1 TRBJ1-1 TRBV6-1 CASSKDRGPEAFF TGTGCCAGCAGCAAGGACAGGGGGCCTGAAGCTTTCTTT
NA NA TRBJ1-5 TRBV19 CASSGRELGNQPQHF TGTGCCAGTAGTGGGAGGGAGTTGGGCAATCAGCCCCAGCATTTT
NA TRBD2 TRBJ2-2 TRBV4-1 CASSRIGLAAGELFF TGCGCCAGCAGCCGGATTGGACTAGCGGCCGGGGAGCTGTTTTTT
NA NA TRBJ1-3 TRBV28 CASQSSGNTIYF TGTGCCAGCCAGAGCTCTGGAAACACCATATATTTT
once NA TRBJ2-5 TRBV27 CASSFLRAYQETQYF TGTGCCAGCAGTTTCCTTAGGGCGTACCAAGAGACCCAGTACTTC
NA NA TRBJ1-3 TRBV28 CASSSSLSGNTIYF TGTGCCAGCAGTTCATCGCTCTCTGGAAACACCATATATTTT
few TRBD1 TRBJ1-5 TRBV28 CASSRGTGYEPQHF TGTGCCAGCAGTCGGGGGACAGGGTACGAGCCCCAGCATTTT
NA TRBD2 TRBJ2-5 TRBV9 CASSPAGIQWETQYF TGTGCCAGCAGCCCAGCGGGGATCCAATGGGAGACCCAGTACTTC
NA NA TRBJ2-2 TRBV27 CASSFGPTPRGGSFSTGELFF TGTGCCAGCAGTTTTGGGCCGACACCCCGGGGCGGGTCTTTCAGCACCGGGGAGCTGTTTTTT
NA NA TRBJ2-5 TRBV19 CASSPTGTKETQYF TGTGCCAGTAGCCCGACAGGCACTAAAGAGACCCAGTACTTC
NA TRBD1 TRBJ2-3 TRBV5-1 CASSIWTGGTDTQYF TGCGCCAGCAGCATTTGGACAGGGGGCACAGATACGCAGTATTTT
NA TRBD1 TRBJ1-5 TRBV7-9 CASSLVTGGGQPQHF TGTGCCAGCAGCTTAGTAACAGGGGGGGGTCAGCCCCAGCATTTT
NA TRBD2 TRBJ2-4 TRBV27 CASSPRGRGNIQYF TGTGCCAGCAGTCCACGCGGGAGAGGGAACATTCAGTACTTC
NA NA TRBJ1-5 TRBV6-5 CASSNNRAPNQPQHF TGTGCCAGCAGCAACAACAGGGCGCCTAATCAGCCCCAGCATTTT
few TRBD1 TRBJ2-1 TRBV5-4 CASSSPGGSYNEQFF TGTGCCAGCAGCTCCCCAGGGGGCTCCTACAATGAGCAGTTCTTC
NA NA TRBJ2-5 TRBV5-1 CASSLALGAPFGETQYF TGCGCCAGCAGCTTGGCCTTAGGGGCGCCTTTTGGAGAGACCCAGTACTTC
NA NA TRBJ2-5 TRBV7-9 CASSFAGETQYF TGTGCCAGCAGCTTTGCCGGCGAGACCCAGTACTTC
NA NA TRBJ1-5 TRBV5-1 CASSLYSNQPQHF TGCGCCAGCAGCTTGTATAGCAATCAGCCCCAGCATTTT
few NA TRBJ2-3 TRBV27 CASSPLTGARTDTQYF TGTGCCAGCAGTCCCTTGACGGGGGCGCGCACAGATACGCAGTATTTT
NA NA TRBJ1-2 TRBV28 CASSDTTRDGYTF TGTGCCAGCAGTGATACCACCAGGGATGGCTACACCTTC
NA NA TRBJ2-7 TRBV5-1 CASSRDGSYEQYF TGCGCCAGCAGCAGGGACGGGTCCTACGAGCAGTACTTC
NA TRBD2 TRBJ2-1 TRBV4-1 CASSPRTLAGRYNEQFF TGCGCCAGCAGCCCGCGGACCCTAGCGGGGAGATACAATGAGCAGTTCTTC
NA NA TRBJ1-1 TRBV29-1 CSARLASSNTEAFF TGCAGCGCCCGCCTAGCCAGCAGTAACACTGAAGCTTTCTTT
NA TRBD1 TRBJ1-1 TRBV5-1 CASSKDRHPVPEAFF TGCGCCAGCAGCAAGGACAGGCACCCTGTCCCCGAAGCTTTCTTT
NA NA TRBJ2-5 TRBV7-2 CASSPSWSFMETQYF TGTGCCAGCAGCCCAAGCTGGAGCTTTATGGAGACCCAGTACTTC
few NA TRBJ1-2 TRBV20-1 CSAPPAGGYTF TGCAGTGCCCCCCCCGCGGGTGGCTACACCTTC
NA NA TRBJ1-5 TRBV7-2 CASSLDGGGGQPQHF TGTGCCAGCAGCTTAGATGGGGGCGGGGGTCAGCCCCAGCATTTT
NA TRBD2 TRBJ2-3 TRBV18 CASSRTSGMGDTQYF TGTGCCAGCTCAAGGACTAGCGGGATGGGTGATACGCAGTATTTT
once TRBD1 TRBJ1-2 TRBV7-8 CASSVLGQGGKGYTF TGTGCCAGCAGCGTCCTAGGACAGGGGGGGAAAGGCTACACCTTC
NA NA TRBJ1-1 TRBV5-4 CASSRGTGGYTEAFF TGTGCCAGCAGCCGCGGCACTGGCGGGTACACTGAAGCTTTCTTT
NA NA TRBJ1-1 TRBV7-3 CASSRGGMNTEAFF TGTGCCAGCAGCCGCGGGGGTATGAACACTGAAGCTTTCTTT
NA NA TRBJ2-7 TRBV15 CATSRDGGSYEQYF TGTGCCACCAGCAGAGATGGCGGGTCCTACGAGCAGTACTTC
NA NA TRBJ1-1 TRBV20-1 CSARTHQEAFF TGCAGTGCTCGAACCCACCAGGAAGCTTTCTTT
NA NA TRBJ2-5 TRBV7-3 CASSRTGDETQYF TGTGCCAGCAGCCGGACGGGTGATGAGACCCAGTACTTC
NA TRBD1 TRBJ1-1 TRBV2 CASRGNRGSGTEAFF TGTGCCAGCAGAGGAAACAGGGGCAGTGGAACTGAAGCTTTCTTT
NA NA TRBJ2-7 TRBV10-3 CATHDRDSYEQYF TGTGCCACCCATGACAGAGACTCCTACGAGCAGTACTTC
NA NA TRBJ1-6 TRBV7-9 CASSLEANSSPLHF TGTGCCAGCAGCTTAGAAGCTAATAGCTCACCCCTCCACTTT
NA NA TRBJ2-7 TRBV11-3 CASSQHTASGEQYF TGTGCCAGCAGCCAACACACAGCGTCTGGCGAGCAGTACTTC
NA NA TRBJ2-5 TRBV5-1 CASRLSGGTGMETQYF TGCGCCAGCAGGTTATCAGGCGGAACTGGGATGGAGACCCAGTACTTC
NA TRBD1 TRBJ2-7 TRBV18 CASSRRGQYEQYF TGTGCCAGCTCACGCAGGGGGCAATACGAGCAGTACTTC
NA TRBD1 TRBJ1-2 TRBV6-1 CASSSTGNYGYTF TGTGCCAGCAGTTCGACAGGGAACTATGGCTACACCTTC
once TRBD1 TRBJ2-7 TRBV15 CATSTPTGGEPYEQYF TGTGCCACCAGCACCCCGACAGGGGGCGAACCCTACGAGCAGTACTTC
NA TRBD1 TRBJ1-1 TRBV27 CASSWGQQGRAFF TGTGCCAGCAGTTGGGGACAGCAAGGTCGGGCTTTCTTT
NA TRBD2 TRBJ2-3 TRBV11-2 CASSLVPMSGGTDTQYF TGTGCCAGCAGCTTAGTTCCCATGAGCGGGGGCACAGATACGCAGTATTTT
NA TRBD2 TRBJ2-1 TRBV5-1 CASSFRTSGLGDEQFF TGCGCCAGCAGCTTCAGGACTAGCGGCCTTGGGGATGAGCAGTTCTTC
NA NA TRBJ1-2 TRBV5-1 CASSLAGASKMGGYTF TGCGCCAGCAGCTTGGCCGGTGCATCAAAAATGGGGGGCTACACCTTC
few NA TRBJ2-3 TRBV9 CASHSRPTDTQYF TGTGCCAGCCACAGCCGCCCCACAGATACGCAGTATTTT
NA TRBD2 TRBJ2-5 TRBV18 CASSSGLAGMGETQYF TGTGCCAGCTCATCAGGACTAGCGGGTATGGGCGAGACCCAGTACTTC